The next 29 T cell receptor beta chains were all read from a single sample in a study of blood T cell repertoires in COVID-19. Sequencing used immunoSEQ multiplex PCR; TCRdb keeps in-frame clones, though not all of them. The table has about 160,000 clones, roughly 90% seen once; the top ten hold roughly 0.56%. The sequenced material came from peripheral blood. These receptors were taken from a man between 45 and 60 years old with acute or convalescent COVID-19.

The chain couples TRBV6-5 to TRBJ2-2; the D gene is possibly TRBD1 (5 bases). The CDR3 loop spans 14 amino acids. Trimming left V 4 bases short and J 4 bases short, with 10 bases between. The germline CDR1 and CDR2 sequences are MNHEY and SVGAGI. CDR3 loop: CASSSYRSTGELFF. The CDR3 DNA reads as TGTGCCAGCAGTTCGTACAGGAGCACCGGGGAGCTGTTTTTT.

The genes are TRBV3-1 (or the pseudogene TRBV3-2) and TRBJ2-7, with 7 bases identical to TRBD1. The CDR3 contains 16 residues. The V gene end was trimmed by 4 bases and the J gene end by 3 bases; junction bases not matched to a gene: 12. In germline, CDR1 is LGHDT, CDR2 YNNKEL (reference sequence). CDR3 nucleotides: TGTGCCAGCAGCCCCCCATTGGACAGGCCCTACTACGAGCAGTACTTC. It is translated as CASSPPLDRPYYEQYF.

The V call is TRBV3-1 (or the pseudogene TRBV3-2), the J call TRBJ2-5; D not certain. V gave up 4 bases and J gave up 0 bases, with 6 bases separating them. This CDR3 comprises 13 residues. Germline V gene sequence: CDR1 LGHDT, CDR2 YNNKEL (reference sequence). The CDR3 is CASSPRYQETQYF. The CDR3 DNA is TGTGCCAGCAGCCCTCGGTACCAAGAGACCCAGTACTTC.

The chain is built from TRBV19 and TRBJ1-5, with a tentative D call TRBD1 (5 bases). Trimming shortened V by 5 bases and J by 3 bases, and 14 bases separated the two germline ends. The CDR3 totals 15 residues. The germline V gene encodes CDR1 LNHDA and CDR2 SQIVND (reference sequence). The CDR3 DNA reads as TGTGCCAGTAGTTGGTCGGACATTACCAATCAGCCCCAGCATTTT. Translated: CASSWSDITNQPQHF.

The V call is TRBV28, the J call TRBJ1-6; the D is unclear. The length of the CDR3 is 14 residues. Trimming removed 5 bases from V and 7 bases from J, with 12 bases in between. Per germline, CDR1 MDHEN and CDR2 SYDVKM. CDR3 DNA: TGTGCCAGCAGTGCGACGCCGCGGAATTCACCCCTCCACTTT. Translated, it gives CASSATPRNSPLHF.

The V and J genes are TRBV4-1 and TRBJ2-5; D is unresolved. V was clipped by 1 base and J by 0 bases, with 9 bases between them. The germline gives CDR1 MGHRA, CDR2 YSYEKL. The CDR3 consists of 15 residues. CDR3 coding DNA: TGCGCCAGCAGCCAAGGAACAACCCACCAAGAGACCCAGTACTTC. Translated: CASSQGTTHQETQYF.

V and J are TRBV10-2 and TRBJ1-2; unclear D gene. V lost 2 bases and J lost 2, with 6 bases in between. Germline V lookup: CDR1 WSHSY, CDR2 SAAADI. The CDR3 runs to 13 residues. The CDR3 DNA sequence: TGCGCCAGCAGTGAGGGGAGAAACTATGGCTACACCTTC. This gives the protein CASSEGRNYGYTF.

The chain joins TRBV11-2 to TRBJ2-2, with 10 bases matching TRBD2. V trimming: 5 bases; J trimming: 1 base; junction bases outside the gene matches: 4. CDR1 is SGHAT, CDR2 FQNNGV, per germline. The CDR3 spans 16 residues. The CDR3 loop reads CASSPRLAGNTGELFF. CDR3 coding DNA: TGTGCCAGCAGCCCCCGACTAGCGGGGAACACCGGGGAGCTGTTTTTT.

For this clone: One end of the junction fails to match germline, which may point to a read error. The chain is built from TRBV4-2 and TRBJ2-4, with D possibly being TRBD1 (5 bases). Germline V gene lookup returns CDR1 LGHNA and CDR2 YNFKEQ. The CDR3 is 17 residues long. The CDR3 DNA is TGTGCCAGCAGCCAAGATGTCAGGGTCAAAGCCAAAAACATTCGGTACTTC. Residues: CASSQDVRVKAKNIRYF.

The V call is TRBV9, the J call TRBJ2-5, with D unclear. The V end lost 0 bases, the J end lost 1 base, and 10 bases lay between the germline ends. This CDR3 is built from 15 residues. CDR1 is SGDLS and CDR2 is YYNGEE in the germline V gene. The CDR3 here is CASSVAGTVQETQYF. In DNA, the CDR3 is TGTGCCAGCAGCGTAGCTGGTACGGTCCAAGAGACCCAGTACTTC.

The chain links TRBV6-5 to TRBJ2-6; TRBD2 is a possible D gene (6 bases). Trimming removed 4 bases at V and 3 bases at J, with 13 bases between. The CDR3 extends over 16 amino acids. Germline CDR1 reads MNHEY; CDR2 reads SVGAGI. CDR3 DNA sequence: TGTGCCAGCAGTTCCACCGGGAGTGGTGGGGCCAACGTCCTGACTTTC. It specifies CASSSTGSGGANVLTF.

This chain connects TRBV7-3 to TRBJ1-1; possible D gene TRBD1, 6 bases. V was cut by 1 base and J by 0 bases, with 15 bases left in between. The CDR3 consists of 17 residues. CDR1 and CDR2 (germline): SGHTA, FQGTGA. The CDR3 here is CASSLMGLDSMNTEAFF. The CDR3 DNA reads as TGTGCCAGCAGCTTAATGGGTTTGGACAGCATGAACACTGAAGCTTTCTTT. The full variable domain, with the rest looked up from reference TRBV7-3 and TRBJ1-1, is GAGVSQTPSNKVTEKGKYVELRCDPISGHTALYWYRQSLGQGPEFLIYFQGTGAADDSGLPNDRFFAVRPEGSVSTLKIQRTERGDSAVYLCASSLMGLDSMNTEAFFGQGTRLTVV.

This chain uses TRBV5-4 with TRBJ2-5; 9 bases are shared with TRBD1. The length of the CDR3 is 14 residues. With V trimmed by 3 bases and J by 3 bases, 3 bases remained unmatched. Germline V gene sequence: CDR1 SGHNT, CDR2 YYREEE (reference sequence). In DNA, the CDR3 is TGTGCCAGCAGCTCCCGGGACAGGGAAGAGACCCAGTACTTC. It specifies CASSSRDREETQYF.

The CDR3 sequence is CASSQERQLMNTEAFF. The CDR3 nucleotides are TGTGCCAGCAGCCAAGAAAGACAGCTGATGAACACTGAAGCTTTCTTT. This chain joins TRBV4-2 and TRBJ1-1; D is perhaps TRBD1 (5 bases). V was pared by 0 bases and J by 0 bases, with 11 bases between. Looked up from germline, CDR1 is LGHNA and CDR2 is YNFKEQ. The CDR3 extends over 16 amino acids.

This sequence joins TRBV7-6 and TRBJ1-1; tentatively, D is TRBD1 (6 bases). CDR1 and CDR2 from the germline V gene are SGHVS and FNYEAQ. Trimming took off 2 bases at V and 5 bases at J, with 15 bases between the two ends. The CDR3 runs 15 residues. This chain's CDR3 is CASSLMQGTPTEAFF. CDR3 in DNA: TGTGCCAGCAGCTTAATGCAGGGGACCCCGACTGAAGCTTTCTTT.

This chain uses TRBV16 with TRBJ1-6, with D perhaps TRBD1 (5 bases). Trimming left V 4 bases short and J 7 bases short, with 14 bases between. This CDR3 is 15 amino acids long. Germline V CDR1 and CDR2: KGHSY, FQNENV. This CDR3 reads CASSPGLPTNSPLHF. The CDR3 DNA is TGTGCCAGCAGCCCGGGACTCCCAACCAATTCACCCCTCCACTTT.

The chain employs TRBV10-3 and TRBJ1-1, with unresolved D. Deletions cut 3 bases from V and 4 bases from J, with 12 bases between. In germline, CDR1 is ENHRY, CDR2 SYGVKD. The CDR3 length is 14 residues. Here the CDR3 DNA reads TGTGCCATCAGTGATGAGGGTACTGGCACTGAAGCTTTCTTT. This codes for CAISDEGTGTEAFF.

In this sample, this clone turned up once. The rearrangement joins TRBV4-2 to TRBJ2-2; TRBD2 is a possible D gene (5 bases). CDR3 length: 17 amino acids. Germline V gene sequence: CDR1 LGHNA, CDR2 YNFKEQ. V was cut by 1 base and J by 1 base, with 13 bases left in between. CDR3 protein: CASSQASAAGNTGELFF. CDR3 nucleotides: TGTGCCAGCAGCCAAGCGTCGGCGGCGGGGAACACCGGGGAGCTGTTTTTT.

CDR3 loop: CAISDRQGAGQPQHF. CDR3 DNA: TGTGCCATCAGTGACCGACAGGGGGCCGGTCAGCCCCAGCATTTT. This rearrangement joins TRBV10-3 to TRBJ1-5; TRBD1 agrees at 10 bases. The CDR3 consists of 15 residues. CDR1 ENHRY and CDR2 SYGVKD come from the germline V gene. Trimming cost V 3 bases and J 6 bases; bases outside gene matches: 5.

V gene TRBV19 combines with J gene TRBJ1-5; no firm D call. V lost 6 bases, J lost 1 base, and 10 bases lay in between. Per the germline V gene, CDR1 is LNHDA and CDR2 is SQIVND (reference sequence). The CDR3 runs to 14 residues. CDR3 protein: CASRERESNQPQHF. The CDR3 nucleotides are TGTGCCAGTAGGGAGCGGGAAAGCAATCAGCCCCAGCATTTT.

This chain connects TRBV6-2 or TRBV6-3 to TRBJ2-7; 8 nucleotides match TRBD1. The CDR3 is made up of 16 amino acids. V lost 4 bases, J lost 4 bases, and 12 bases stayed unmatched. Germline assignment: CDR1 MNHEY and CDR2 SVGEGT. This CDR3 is CASSSNSRGQGYEQYF. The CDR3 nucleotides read TGTGCCAGCAGTTCCAACTCCCGTGGACAGGGTTACGAGCAGTACTTC.

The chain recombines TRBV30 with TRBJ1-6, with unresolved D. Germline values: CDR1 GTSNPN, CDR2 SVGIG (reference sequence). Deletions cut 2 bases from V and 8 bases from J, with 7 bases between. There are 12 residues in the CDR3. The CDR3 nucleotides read TGTGCCTGGAGTCCTCAGGATTCACCCCTCCACTTT. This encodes CAWSPQDSPLHF.

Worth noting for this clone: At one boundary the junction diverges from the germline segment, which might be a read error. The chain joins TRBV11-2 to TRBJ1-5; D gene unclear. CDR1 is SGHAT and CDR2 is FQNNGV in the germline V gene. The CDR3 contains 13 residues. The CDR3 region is CASSLDRGQPQHF. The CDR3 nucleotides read TGTGCCAGCAGCCTAGACCGGGGTCAGCCCCAGCATTTT.

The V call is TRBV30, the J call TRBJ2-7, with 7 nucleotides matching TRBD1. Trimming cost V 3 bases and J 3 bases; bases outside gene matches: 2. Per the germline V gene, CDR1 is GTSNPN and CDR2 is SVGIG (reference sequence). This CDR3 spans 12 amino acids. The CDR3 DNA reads TGTGCCTGGAGCCGGGACAGCTACGAGCAGTACTTC. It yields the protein CAWSRDSYEQYF.

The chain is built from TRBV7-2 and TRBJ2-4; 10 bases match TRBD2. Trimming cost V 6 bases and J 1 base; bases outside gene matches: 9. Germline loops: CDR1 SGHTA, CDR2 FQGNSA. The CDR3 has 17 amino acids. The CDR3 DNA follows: TGTGCCAGCAGTTCTCCTAGCGGGAGAGCTGCCAAAAACATTCAGTACTTC. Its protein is CASSSPSGRAAKNIQYF.

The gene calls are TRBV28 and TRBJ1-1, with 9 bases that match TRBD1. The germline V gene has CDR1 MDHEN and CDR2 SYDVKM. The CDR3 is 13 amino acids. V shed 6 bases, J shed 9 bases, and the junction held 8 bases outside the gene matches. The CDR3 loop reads CASRGQGKMKAFF. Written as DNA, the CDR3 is TGTGCCAGCAGAGGACAGGGGAAAATGAAAGCTTTCTTT.

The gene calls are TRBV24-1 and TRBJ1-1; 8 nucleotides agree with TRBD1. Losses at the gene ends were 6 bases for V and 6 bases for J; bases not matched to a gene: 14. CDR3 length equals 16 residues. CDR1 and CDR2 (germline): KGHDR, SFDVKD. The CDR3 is CATSTSGTGGFAEAFF. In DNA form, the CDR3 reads TGTGCCACCAGTACTTCCGGGACAGGCGGGTTTGCTGAAGCTTTCTTT.

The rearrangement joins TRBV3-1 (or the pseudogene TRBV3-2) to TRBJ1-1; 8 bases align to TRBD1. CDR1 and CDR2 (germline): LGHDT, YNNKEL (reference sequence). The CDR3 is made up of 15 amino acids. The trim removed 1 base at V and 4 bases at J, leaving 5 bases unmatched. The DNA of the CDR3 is TGTGCCAGCAGCCAAGCAGGGGGCGCGGGCACTGAAGCTTTCTTT. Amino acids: CASSQAGGAGTEAFF.

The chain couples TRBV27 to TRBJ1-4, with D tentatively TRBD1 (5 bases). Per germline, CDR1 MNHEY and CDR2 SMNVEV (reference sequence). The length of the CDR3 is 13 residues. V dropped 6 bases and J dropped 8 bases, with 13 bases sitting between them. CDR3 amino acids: CASSAQGEEKLFF. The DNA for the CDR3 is TGTGCCAGCAGCGCCCAGGGTGAAGAAAAACTGTTTTTT.